This T cell receptor beta chain was sequenced for a study of cytomegalovirus exposure and HLA in healthy donors (dated by TCRdb to 2015 to 2018). In terms of the full investigation: According to an earlier analysis of around 600 of the donors, about 179 million T cells yielded 117 million unique TCR beta sequences and less than 300 Gb of sequence data. The T cell repertoires of several hundred subjects were profiled by immunosequencing and related to cytomegalovirus serostatus. Among the roughly 390 genotyped donors, around 81% belonged to the genetic ancestry cluster associated with self-reported Caucasian donors. High-throughput TCR immunosequencing, statistical association of individual TCRs with disease status, and machine learning were combined to predict cytomegalovirus infection status. Approximately 300 gigabases of sequencing data and 75 million to 85 million unique TCR sequences made up an early release that covered under 750 HLA-typed donors. All discovery cohort repertoires had been generated using a single sequencing platform. Rather than using new phenotypic data, the later analysis identified candidate immune exposures from TCR beta sequences and from how often those sequences occurred across donors. Across about 370 genotyped donors of the cohort, an average of about 220,000 unique TCR beta nucleotide sequences per donor were sequenced, and around 20% of those sequences were non-productive. The number of donors typed differed by locus, with 629-630 for A, B, C, DRB1 and DQB1, 522 for DQA1, some 570 for DPA1, and approximately 470 for DPB1. Genome-wide SNP genotypes for about three fifths of the roughly 670 donors were used in a later genetic analysis, which treated that subset as a discovery cohort. Roughly 5 DR-DQ haplotypes were handled as single units for association and clustering, since linkage in the cohort was strong. An earlier analysis of a few hundred of the donors applied high-throughput TCR beta sequencing to assess whether each TCR beta V gene segment acted as functional or pseudogenic. Alongside the repertoire data, information on donor age, sex, ethnicity and CMV serostatus was compiled. The aim of the study was to test whether cataloging public T cell receptors could identify signatures of past pathogen exposure. Class I and class II HLA loci were covered by the typing at four-digit resolution. Along with the roughly 610-subject first cohort, a separate validation cohort of 120 different subjects was used. To study patterns of TCR occurrence, a later analysis re-analyzed previously published TCR beta repertoires from 666 donors and added high-resolution HLA genotyping.

Here is what the overall study found, with its caveats: In a later analysis, 16,951 TCR beta sequences were associated with specific HLA alleles at a false discovery rate of 0.05. In an earlier analysis of about 540 of the donors, most TCR beta V segments were observed in productive rearrangements about 90% or about 30% of the time, broadly matching IMGT annotations. CMV serostatus was the only immune exposure information available for the cohort. According to a later analysis, TCR association rates differed among HLA loci, with DRB1 alleles showing the most associated TCRs and HLA-C alleles showing the fewest. An association between a missense DCLRE1C variant and V-gene and J-gene trimming of TCR beta chains was found in a later genetic analysis and replicated in an independent cohort. A later analysis reported that several top co-occurrence clusters appeared linked to parvovirus B19, influenza, CMV and Epstein-Barr virus. Linkage disequilibrium might explain the correlated functional status among segregating V segments, but an unknown experimental factor could not be excluded. In both the original and validation cohorts, the classifier was reported to diagnose cytomegalovirus status with high specificity and sensitivity. A later analysis found that HLA-associated TCR beta chains were more clonally expanded and had lower generation probabilities than equally common non-associated chains. When HLA alleles, especially DR and DQ, strongly co-occurred, TCR associations were difficult to assign to individual alleles. A further reported finding was that TCR beta sequences accurately predicted the HLA-A and HLA-B alleles for most subjects in the first cohort. The 87-base-pair reads could not distinguish some IMGT-functional V segments, including TRBV6-2 and TRBV6-3, so those segments were excluded. The presence/absence analyses assumed that sequencing depth was roughly uniform across donors, and that assumption may not be true. Across donors, most TCR sequences were observed very rarely, whereas some public TCRs were present in many individuals. Only TCR beta chains were sequenced in this cohort, and the absence of alpha or paired-chain data limited detectable features. In a later genetic analysis, fewer N-insertions in productive TCRs were reported among donors in an Asian-associated ancestry cluster than the roughly 700-donor mean. A total of 150 or so TCR beta chains were listed by the study as associated with cytomegalovirus. Because HLA typing was unavailable for some donors at each locus, only the typed subset was used in association tests. According to the authors, the approach could potentially be generalized to other disease states and immunological phenotypes. A group of highly shared sequence variants was considered likely to be a technical artifact of the sequencing pipeline. Most CMV-associated TCR beta chains appeared to be HLA-restricted in a later analysis, and the HLA associations seemed to be driven largely by CMV exposure. A few of the identified cytomegalovirus-associated TCR beta chains were confirmed in vitro to be specific for cytomegalovirus antigens. Because counts were too low, seventeen rarely observed V segments, including chromosome 9 orphons, were excluded from the earlier analysis of under 650 of the donors.

As concerns this clone: What this receptor recognizes is not known. Base-call qualities are not available, and no considerably larger clone is one nucleotide away.

The cohort comprised under 700 healthy bone marrow donors. Cohort members were all nominally healthy when sampled, although unrecorded immune exposures were likely present. The donor tested CMV seronegative and was one of the 352 seronegative cohort members. Every donor gave a peripheral blood sample, and the peripheral blood mononuclear cells from that sample were used for TCR beta sequencing. The Qiagen DNeasy Blood Extraction Kit was used to extract genomic DNA from the blood cell samples. Receptor libraries were prepared by the immunoSEQ multiplex PCR assay. For the multiplex PCR, a mixture combining 60 forward primers for TCR Vbeta segments and 13 reverse primers for TCR Jbeta segments was used. A multiplex PCR assay on genomic DNA amplified the CDR3 region of rearranged TCR beta genes. The Illumina HiSeq System was used to sequence the amplified TCR beta libraries as 87-base-pair reads. The study's processing was this. Across the 640 or so repertoires, a later analysis counted about 81 million unique TCR beta chains, about 10 million of which were shared by at least two donors. To remove PCR and sequencing errors, raw reads were error-corrected and collapsed into unique sequences using a nearest-neighbor algorithm that merged closely related sequences. Alignment of CDR3 sequences to IMGT reference sequences was used to assign V, D and J gene segments. For a sequence to be retained, a match of at least six nucleotides was required to both a V gene segment and a J gene segment. A rearrangement was called productive if the CDR3 had no stop codons and remained in frame with V and J, and every other rearrangement was called non-productive. Following IMGT convention, CDR3 was defined as the stretch from the second conserved V-encoded cysteine up to the conserved J-encoded phenylalanine. The earlier analysis of fewer than 750 of the donors excluded sequences that lacked an unambiguous match to a single V gene segment. An earlier analysis of a few hundred of the donors classified V segments as functional when productive rearrangements were above 56.7% and as segregating when the standard deviation between donors was above 5%. To diagnose cytomegalovirus status from the catalog of TCR beta chain sequences, a statistical classification framework was built. V and J gene assignment, in a later analysis, came from comparing TCR nucleotide sequences with IMGT/GENE-DB human TR gene sequences. The TCRdist pipeline was used in a later analysis to assign CDR3 sequences and most-parsimonious VDJ recombination scenarios. A later analysis defined each TCR beta chain by its CDR3 amino acid sequence plus V-gene family, and excluded reads lacking a unique V-gene family. A later analysis removed 500 to 600 highly shared, low-generation-probability nucleotide sequences to deal with suspected cross-contamination and a sequencing artifact. For each public chain, a later analysis derived a clonal expansion index from normalized ranks of inferred template counts within each repertoire. In a later analysis, generation probabilities were computed with a VDJ recombination model fitted to out-of-frame rearrangements, and the resulting probabilities were checked against IGoR. Hypergeometric tests were used in a later analysis to score TCR-TCR, TCR-HLA and TCR-CMV co-occurrence, with a repertoire-size bias correction applied to the TCR pairs. A later analysis estimated false discovery rates by permuting HLA or CMV assignments 20 times. In a later analysis, co-occurring TCRs were grouped using DBSCAN, with TCRdist sequence similarity added in when clustering inside HLA-allele-positive subsets. Co-occurrence clustering excluded repertoires with fewer than 30,000 or more than 120,000 public chains, plus five with anomalous nucleotide sharing. TCRdb's version of the immuneACCESS table is confined to in-frame rearrangements and falls short of the full clone set. An unresolved V gene accounts for under half of the shortfall where checked; the remainder is of unknown origin. The V and J calls and clone size were taken over from that table, and D and trimming were inferred from the DNA. Counted in this sample were around 78,000 clones; around 80% of them appeared once. The ten top clones hold under 1.2% of the sample.

From V the trimming removes 6 bases and from J it removes 9 bases, while the gene matches leave 6 bases of the junction unaccounted for. In the germline V gene, CDR1 corresponds to SNHLY and CDR2 to FYNNEI. The CDR3 sequence holds 14 residues, the cysteine and phenylalanine included. The entry retains the CDR3 DNA only, 42 bases that are in frame from base 1. The receptor's source is a male donor in good health and CMV-seronegative. This chain is built from TRBV2 and TRBJ2-1; 12 central nucleotides agree with TRBD2. The specimen sequenced was PBMCs. The nucleotides read TGTGCCAGCAGGTCTAGCGGGGGGGCCAGTGAGCAGTTCTTC. Translated, it reads CASRSSGGASEQFF.